This T cell receptor (beta chain) originates from a study of blood T cell repertoires in COVID-19. Across the whole study: There were acute and convalescent COVID-19 samples, and they came from the United States, Italy and Spain. From T cells, B-cell-depleted T cells, or PBMCs came the material, which was cDNA or gDNA.

The germline gives CDR1 MGHRA, CDR2 YSYEKL. V lost 0 bases, J lost 0 bases, and 9 bases lay in between. The CDR3 length is 16 residues. As originally analysed: Reference gene primer amplification yielded estimated nucleated cell counts. Only in-frame clones appear in the TCRdb table, and some are missing; sequencing was by immunoSEQ multiplex PCR. V, J and clone size reflect that table, while D and trimming were determined from the DNA. The sample shows about 120,000 clones, roughly 87% of them seen only once. Sequencing was done on a sample of peripheral blood. The sequence came from an elderly man with active or convalescent COVID-19. This rearrangement joins TRBV4-1 to TRBJ1-3; D gene unclear. The CDR3 bases are TGCGCCAGCAGCCAAGATCCCCCTAGCTCTGGAAACACCATATATTTT. Its protein product is CASSQDPPSSGNTIYF.